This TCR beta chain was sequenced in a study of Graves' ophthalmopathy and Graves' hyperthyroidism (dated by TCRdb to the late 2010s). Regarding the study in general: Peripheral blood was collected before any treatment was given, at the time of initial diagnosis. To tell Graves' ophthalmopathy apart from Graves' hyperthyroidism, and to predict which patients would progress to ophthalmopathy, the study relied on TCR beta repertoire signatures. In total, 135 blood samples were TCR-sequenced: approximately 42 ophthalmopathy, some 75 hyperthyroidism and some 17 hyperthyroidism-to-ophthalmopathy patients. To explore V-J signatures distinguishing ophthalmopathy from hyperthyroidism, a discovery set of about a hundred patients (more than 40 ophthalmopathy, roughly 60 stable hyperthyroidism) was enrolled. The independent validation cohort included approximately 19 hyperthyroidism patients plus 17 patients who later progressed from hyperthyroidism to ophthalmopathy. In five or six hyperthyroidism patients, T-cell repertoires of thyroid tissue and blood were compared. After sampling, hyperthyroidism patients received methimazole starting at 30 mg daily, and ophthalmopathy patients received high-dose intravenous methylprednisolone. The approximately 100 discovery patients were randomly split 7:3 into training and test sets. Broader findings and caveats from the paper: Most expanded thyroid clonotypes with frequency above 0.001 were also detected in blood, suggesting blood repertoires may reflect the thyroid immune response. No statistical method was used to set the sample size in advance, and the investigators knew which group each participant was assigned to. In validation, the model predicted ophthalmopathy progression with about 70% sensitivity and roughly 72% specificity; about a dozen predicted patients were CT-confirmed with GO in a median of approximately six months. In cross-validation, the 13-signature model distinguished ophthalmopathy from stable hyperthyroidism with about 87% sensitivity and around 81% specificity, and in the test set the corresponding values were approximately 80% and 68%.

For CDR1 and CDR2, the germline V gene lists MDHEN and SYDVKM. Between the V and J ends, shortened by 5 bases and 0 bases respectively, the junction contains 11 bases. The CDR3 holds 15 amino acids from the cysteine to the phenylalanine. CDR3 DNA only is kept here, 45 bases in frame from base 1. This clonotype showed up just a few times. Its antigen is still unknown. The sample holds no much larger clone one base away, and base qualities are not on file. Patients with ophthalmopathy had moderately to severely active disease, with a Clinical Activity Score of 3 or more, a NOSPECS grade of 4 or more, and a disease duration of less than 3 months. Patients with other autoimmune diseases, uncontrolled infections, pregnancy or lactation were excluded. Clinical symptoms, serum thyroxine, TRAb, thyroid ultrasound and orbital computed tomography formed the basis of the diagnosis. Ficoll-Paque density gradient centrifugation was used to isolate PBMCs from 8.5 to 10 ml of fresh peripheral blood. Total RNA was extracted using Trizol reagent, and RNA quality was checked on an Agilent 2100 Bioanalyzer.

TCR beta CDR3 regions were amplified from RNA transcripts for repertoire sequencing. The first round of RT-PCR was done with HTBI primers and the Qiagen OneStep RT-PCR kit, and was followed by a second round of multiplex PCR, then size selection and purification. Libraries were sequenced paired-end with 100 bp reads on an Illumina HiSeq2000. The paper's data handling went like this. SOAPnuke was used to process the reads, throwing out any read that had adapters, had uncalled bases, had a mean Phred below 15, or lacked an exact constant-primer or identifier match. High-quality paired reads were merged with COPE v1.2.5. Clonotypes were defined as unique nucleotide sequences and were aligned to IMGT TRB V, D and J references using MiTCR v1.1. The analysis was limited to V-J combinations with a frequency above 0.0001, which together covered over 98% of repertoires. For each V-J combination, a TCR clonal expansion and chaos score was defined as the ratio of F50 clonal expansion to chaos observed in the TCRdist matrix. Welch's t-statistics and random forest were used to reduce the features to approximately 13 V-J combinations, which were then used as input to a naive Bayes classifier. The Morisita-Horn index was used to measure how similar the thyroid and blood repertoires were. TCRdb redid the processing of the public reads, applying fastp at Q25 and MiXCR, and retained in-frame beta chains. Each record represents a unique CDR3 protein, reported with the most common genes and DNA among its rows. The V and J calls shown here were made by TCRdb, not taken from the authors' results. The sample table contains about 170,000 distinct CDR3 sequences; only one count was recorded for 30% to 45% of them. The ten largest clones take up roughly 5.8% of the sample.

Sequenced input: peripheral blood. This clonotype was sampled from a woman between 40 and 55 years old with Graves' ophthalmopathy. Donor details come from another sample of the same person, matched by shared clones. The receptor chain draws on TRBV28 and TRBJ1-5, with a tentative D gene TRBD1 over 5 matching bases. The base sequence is TGTGCCAGCAGTCAACTGAGGGGTAGCAATCAGCCCCAGCATTTT. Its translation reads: CASSQLRGSNQPQHF.